Below are 5 T cell receptor beta chains sequenced from a single sample in a study of control samples from healthy donors and cancer patients. This table comes from immunoSEQ multiplex PCR, and its TCRdb copy is limited to in-frame clones, with some not included. The sample shows 45,000 to 60,000 clones, about 95% of them seen only once. What was sequenced was blood. The source of these receptors is a man aged 25 to 45 in good health.

The chain is built from TRBV5-1 and TRBJ2-7; 9 positions agree with TRBD2. Germline V lookup: CDR1 SGHRS, CDR2 YFSETQ. CDR3 size: 15 residues. Losses at the gene ends were 1 base for V and 4 bases for J; bases not matched to a gene: 6. The CDR3 DNA follows: TGCGCCAGCAGCTTGAGATTAGCGGGAGATTACGAGCAGTACTTC. Translated: CASSLRLAGDYEQYF.

This chain joins TRBV3-1 (or the pseudogene TRBV3-2) and TRBJ1-6, with D possibly TRBD1 on 5 matching bases. V was trimmed by 1 base and J by 0 bases, leaving 10 bases between them. Germline assignment: CDR1 LGHDT and CDR2 YNNKEL (reference sequence). The CDR3 is made up of 17 amino acids. CDR3 sequence: CASSQGGGSSYNSPLHF. As DNA, the CDR3 is TGTGCCAGCAGCCAAGGGGGGGGATCCTCCTATAATTCACCCCTCCACTTT.

This chain connects TRBV28 to TRBJ2-2; TRBD1 might be the D (5 bases). This CDR3 is built from 14 residues. The germline V and J ends were trimmed by 5 bases and 6 bases, with 13 bases remaining between them. Germline assignment: CDR1 MDHEN and CDR2 SYDVKM. CDR3 DNA sequence: TGTGCCAGCAGTCCCACCGGCAGGGCCGGGGAGCTGTTTTTT. It is translated as CASSPTGRAGELFF.

V and J are TRBV5-5 and TRBJ2-2; TRBD2 matches at 9 bases. This CDR3 is built from 16 residues. Germline V gene lookup returns CDR1 SGHKS and CDR2 YYEKEE (reference sequence). V lost 0 bases and J lost 6; bases outside the gene matches: 6. This CDR3 is CASSLGPAGGPGELFF. CDR3 DNA: TGTGCCAGCAGCTTGGGCCCAGCGGGGGGCCCCGGGGAGCTGTTTTTT.

The J gene is TRBJ2-7, the V gene TRBV6-1; D not certain. V lost 2 bases, J lost 1 base, and 12 bases lay in between. This CDR3 region has 15 residues. In germline, CDR1 is MNHNS, CDR2 SASEGT. CDR3 bases: TGTGCCAGCAGTGAAAGAGAGTCTGAATCCTACGAGCAGTACTTC. Translating gives CASSERESESYEQYF.